This T cell receptor (beta chain) was sequenced for a study of monozygotic twins with inflammatory bowel disease. The study's findings and limits: The data offered no way to tell different T cell subtypes apart. Compared with healthy co-twins, IBD patients showed reduced TCRbeta repertoire diversity by inverse Simpson. Versus healthy twins, IBD patients showed fewer clonotypes shared with others, especially with disease activity.

Template-switch reactions added UMIs with a 6-nucleotide sample barcode. For each CDR3 protein, TCRdb gives one entry from its re-call of the 5' RACE reads, without DNA. The table for this sample gives fewer than 350,000 distinct CDR3 sequences. The CDR3 is 14 amino acids. The V gene's germline CDR1 is SGHRS and CDR2 YFSETQ. A remark on this clonotype: As yet, its antigen is unknown.

Sequencing used blood. The rearrangement joins TRBV5-1 to TRBJ2-3; the TRBD2 assignment by TCRdb is unverifiable without DNA. The receptor's source is a human donor with ulcerative colitis or Crohn's disease, or a healthy co-twin of an affected twin (not recorded which). The CDR3: CASSLGRAEDTQYF.